One and the same sample provided the 30 T cell receptor beta chains below, sequenced in a study of somatic mutations in T cells in chronic GVHD. TCRdb's table, derived via immunoSEQ multiplex PCR, lists solely in-frame clones and lacks some. The table records about 1,700 clones, about 60% of them present only once. The source material was CD8+ T cells from blood. These receptors were taken from a male patient between 45 and 60 years old with chronic graft-versus-host disease. T cells may partly derive from the graft donor.

V usage is TRBV7-2 and J usage is TRBJ1-1, with 7 nucleotides matching TRBD1. This CDR3 has 11 amino acids. The junction had 5 bases not matched to a gene; V was cut back by 5 bases and J by 11 bases. Germline assignment: CDR1 SGHTA and CDR2 FQGNSA. The CDR3 loop is CASSLGTEAFF. The CDR3 coding sequence is TGTGCCAGCAGCCTTGGGACAGAGGCTTTCTTT. The full variable domain, with the rest looked up from reference TRBV7-2 and TRBJ1-1, is GAGVSQSPSNKVTEKGKDVELRCDPISGHTALYWYRQSLGQGLEFLIYFQGNSAPDKSGLPSDRFSAERTGGSVSTLTIQRTQQEDSAVYLCASSLGTEAFFGQGTRLTVV.

This clone occurred a few times. The V call is TRBV12-5, the J call TRBJ2-6; TRBD1 might be the D (5 bases). The assigned J gene may be wrong: the sequence end matches TRBJ2-7 better. The CDR3 sequence is 14 residues long. The germline CDR1 and CDR2 sequences are LGHNT and FRNRAP. The CDR3 DNA follows: TGTGCTAGTGGTTCCCCAGGGATCCACTACGAGCAGTACTTC. It specifies CASGSPGIHYEQYF.

This clone occurred a few times. The chain employs TRBV7-9 and TRBJ2-1; 9 nucleotides match TRBD2. V dropped 5 bases and J dropped 9; count of bases not matched to a gene: 14. Germline V gene lookup returns CDR1 SEHNR and CDR2 FQNEAQ (reference sequence). CDR3 length: 16 amino acids. In DNA form, the CDR3 reads TGTGCCAGCAGCCCGAGTAGGGCGGGAGGGCCAGGTGAGCAGTTCTTC. It specifies CASSPSRAGGPGEQFF.

The genes are TRBV10-3 and TRBJ1-1; D may be TRBD1 (5 bases). Trimming took 3 bases from V and 4 from J, leaving 12 bases between them. The CDR3 length is 14 residues. CDR1 and CDR2 (germline): ENHRY, SYGVKD. CDR3 sequence (DNA): TGTGCCATCAGTGAAGCAGGGCCGGGCACTGAAGCTTTCTTT. Translated, it gives CAISEAGPGTEAFF.

In the case of this clone: The junction shows a germline mismatch at one end, possibly a read error. This chain joins TRBV15 and TRBJ1-2; a weak D match, TRBD1 (5 bases). The CDR3 spans 15 residues. Per the germline V gene, CDR1 is LNHNV and CDR2 is YYDKDF (reference sequence). This chain's CDR3 is CPTSPAAGSRYGYTF. The CDR3 nucleotides read TGTCCCACCAGCCCAGCAGCAGGGTCCCGTTATGGCTACACCTTC.

The chain recombines TRBV6-5 with TRBJ2-2, with D possibly matching TRBD2 (6 bases). V lost 10 bases and J lost 4, with 13 bases in between. The CDR3 runs to 13 residues. The V gene's germline CDR1 is MNHEY and CDR2 SVGAGI. CDR3 sequence reads: CATPGLGTGELFF. CDR3 nucleotides: TGTGCCACCCCGGGACTCGGCACCGGGGAGCTGTTTTTT.

This sequence joins TRBV6-6 and TRBJ1-2, with 8 bases that match TRBD1. CDR3 length equals 14 residues. Losses at the gene ends were 0 bases for V and 7 bases for J; bases not matched to a gene: 4. Germline CDR1 reads MNHNY; CDR2 reads SVGAGI (reference sequence). For the CDR3, the DNA is TGTGCCAGCAGTTACTCGGACAGGGCGGCTGGCTACACCTTC. Residues: CASSYSDRAAGYTF.

The chain's CDR3 is CASSPGSHSPLHF. CDR3 in DNA: TGTGCCAGCAGCCCGGGTTCCCATTCACCCCTCCACTTT. The V gene is TRBV5-6, the J gene TRBJ1-6; D not certain. CDR3 length equals 13 residues. Trimming took off 4 bases at V and 8 bases at J, with 10 bases between the two ends. The germline V gene has CDR1 SGHDT and CDR2 YYEEEE.

This chain connects TRBV9 to TRBJ1-5, with 7 bases fitting TRBD1. J gave up 1 base and V 4 bases, and 2 bases lay outside the gene matches. The CDR3 spans 14 residues. Germline CDR1 reads SGDLS; CDR2 reads YYNGEE. Here the CDR3 DNA reads TGTGCCAGCAGCCAACAGGGGAGCAATCAGCCCCAGCATTTT. Translated: CASSQQGSNQPQHF.

This clone was seen just once. The CDR3 sequence: CASSFSYEQYF. As DNA, the CDR3 is TGTGCCAGCAGTTTTAGCTACGAGCAGTACTTC. The rearrangement links TRBV6-5 to TRBJ2-7; D remains unclear. Deletions cut 4 bases from V and 3 bases from J, with 4 bases between. This CDR3 is 11 amino acids long. Germline V gene data show CDR1 as MNHEY and CDR2 as SVGAGI.

The gene calls are TRBV4-3 and TRBJ1-5, with D possibly TRBD1 on 5 matching bases. Looked up from germline, CDR1 is LGHNA and CDR2 is YSLEER. V gave up 0 bases and J gave up 4 bases, with 13 bases separating them. CDR3 length: 16 amino acids. The CDR3 DNA reads as TGCGCCAGCAGCCAAGACTGGCAGGGCCATAATCAGCCCCAGCATTTT. This gives the protein CASSQDWQGHNQPQHF.

This clone was counted once. The chain recombines TRBV19 with TRBJ1-5; D not resolved. The CDR3 spans 15 residues. The germline V and J ends were trimmed by 1 base and 1 base, with 8 bases remaining between them. Germline CDR1 LNHDA, CDR2 SQIVND (reference sequence). CDR3 coding DNA: TGTGCCAGTAGTATAGCACCGGGGAGCAATCAGCCCCAGCATTTT. It codes for CASSIAPGSNQPQHF. Based on the CDR3 plus reference TRBV19 and TRBJ1-5, the full variable domain is DGGITQSPKYLFRKEGQNVTLSCEQNLNHDAMYWYRQDPGQGLRLIYYSQIVNDFQKGDIAEGYSVSREKKESFPLTVTSAQKNPTAFYLCASSIAPGSNQPQHFGDGTRLSIL.

The chain employs TRBV11-2 and TRBJ2-5, with D possibly being TRBD1 (5 bases). The CDR3 has 15 residues. From germline, CDR1 is SGHAT and CDR2 FQNNGV. With 2 bases removed from V and 3 bases from J, the gap between germline ends came to 13 bases. The CDR3 region is CASSLIARAKETQYF. CDR3 nucleotides: TGTGCCAGCAGCTTAATCGCCAGGGCTAAAGAGACCCAGTACTTC.

The V and J genes are TRBV7-9 and TRBJ2-7, with a tentative D call TRBD1 (6 bases). Germline V gene lookup returns CDR1 SEHNR and CDR2 FQNEAQ (reference sequence). Trimming left V 1 base short and J 0 bases short, with 10 bases between. The CDR3 is made up of 15 amino acids. The CDR3 loop reads CASSLEDRPSYEQYF. Written as DNA, the CDR3 is TGTGCCAGCAGCTTAGAAGACAGGCCCTCCTACGAGCAGTACTTC.

The gene calls are TRBV28 and TRBJ2-5; D possibly corresponds to TRBD2 (6 bases). Germline V gene lookup returns CDR1 MDHEN and CDR2 SYDVKM. This CDR3 has 14 amino acids. Trimming shortened V by 6 bases and J by 2 bases, and 13 bases separated the two germline ends. CDR3 sequence reads: CASRPGLKQETQYF. The CDR3 DNA reads as TGTGCCAGCAGGCCGGGACTGAAACAAGAGACCCAGTACTTC.

By share, this clone counts as hyperexpanded. The gene calls are TRBV15 and TRBJ1-2; perhaps TRBD1 as D (5 bases). Trimming stripped 5 bases from V and 5 bases from J, with 18 bases between. This CDR3 is built from 15 residues. From germline, CDR1 is LNHNV and CDR2 YYDKDF (reference sequence). CDR3 in amino acids: CATSPVAGSRYGYTF. The DNA for the CDR3 is TGTGCCACCAGCCCAGTAGCAGGGTCCCGTTATGGCTACACCTTC.

This chain uses TRBV30 with TRBJ2-1; D gene uncertain. Germline loops: CDR1 GTSNPN, CDR2 SVGIG (reference sequence). This CDR3 spans 14 amino acids. V was clipped by 1 base and J by 0 bases, with 7 bases between them. In DNA form, the CDR3 reads TGTGCCTGGAGTGCGATGAGCTCCTACAATGAGCAGTTCTTC. Protein: CAWSAMSSYNEQFF.

The rearrangement joins TRBV11-2 to TRBJ1-2; 9 bases align to TRBD1. CDR1 and CDR2 (germline): SGHAT, FQNNGV. Germline trimming cut 3 bases from V and 4 bases from J; bases unmatched to any gene: 6. The CDR3 runs to 15 residues. The CDR3 reads CASSLYRGQGYGYTF. CDR3 sequence (DNA): TGTGCCAGCAGCTTGTACAGGGGGCAAGGCTATGGCTACACCTTC.

The rearrangement links TRBV6-6 to TRBJ2-7; D remains unclear. CDR1 is MNHNY, CDR2 SVGAGI, per germline (reference sequence). The CDR3 contains 11 residues. V gave up 6 bases and J gave up 6 bases, with 9 bases separating them. The CDR3: CASRLLGEQYF. Here the CDR3 DNA reads TGTGCCAGCAGGCTACTCGGCGAGCAGTACTTC.

The chain has TRBV5-6 and TRBJ1-1; 8 nucleotides align to TRBD1. The J segment lost 4 bases and the V segment lost 2 bases, leaving 7 bases of the junction unmatched. The CDR3 is 15 residues long. Germline CDR1 and CDR2: SGHDT and YYEEEE. The CDR3, as DNA: TGTGCCAGCAGCTTCGGACAGGGCGGGGGCACTGAAGCTTTCTTT. The encoded protein is CASSFGQGGGTEAFF. The whole variable domain, filled in from reference TRBV5-6 and TRBJ1-1, reads DAGVTQSPTHLIKTRGQQVTLRCSPKSGHDTVSWYQQALGQGPQFIFQYYEEEERQRGNFPDRFSGHQFPNYSSELNVNALLLGDSALYLCASSFGQGGGTEAFFGQGTRLTVV.

The chain has TRBV7-9 and TRBJ2-7; D is unclear. V lost 4 bases and J lost 5, with 6 bases in between. This CDR3 region has 11 residues. Germline V lookup: CDR1 SEHNR, CDR2 FQNEAQ (reference sequence). CDR3 DNA sequence: TGTGCCAGCAGCTCCTACGACGAGCAGTACTTC. Amino acid sequence: CASSSYDEQYF.

This clone was seen just once. The junction departs from germline at one end; a sequencing error may be responsible. The chain has TRBV5-4 and TRBJ1-1; tentatively, D is TRBD1 (5 bases). The CDR3 length is 15 residues. Germline CDR1 SGHNT, CDR2 YYREEE (reference sequence). CDR3 DNA sequence: TGCGCCAGCAGCCCGACCCAGGCTTCCAGGGATGTGGCTTTCTTT. It specifies CASSPTQASRDVAFF.

The V gene is TRBV4-1, the J gene TRBJ2-2; tentatively, D is TRBD2 (5 bases). Trimming took off 7 bases at V and 1 base at J, with 10 bases between the two ends. The CDR3 runs 14 residues. Germline V gene data show CDR1 as MGHRA and CDR2 as YSYEKL. The CDR3 sequence is CASNNGMNTGELFF. The DNA of the CDR3 is TGCGCCAGCAACAACGGGATGAACACCGGGGAGCTGTTTTTT.

The CDR3 protein is CASSPAGTGSYGYTF. The DNA for the CDR3 is TGTGCCAGCAGCCCGGCCGGGACAGGGTCCTATGGCTACACCTTC. This chain connects TRBV5-6 to TRBJ1-2, with TRBD1 identical over 9 bases. This CDR3 spans 15 amino acids. Unmatched junction bases numbered 8, after V lost 4 bases and J lost 4 bases. Germline-derived CDR1 and CDR2 are SGHDT and YYEEEE.

V gene TRBV6-6 combines with J gene TRBJ2-3; 8 positions agree with TRBD2. CDR1 MNHNY and CDR2 SVGAGI come from the germline V gene (reference sequence). The CDR3 is 13 amino acids. J was trimmed by 3 bases and V by 7 bases; bases with no gene match: 3. The CDR3 bases are TGTGCCAGCAAGGAGCGGGGGACAGATACGCAGTATTTT. Translation: CASKERGTDTQYF.

J is TRBJ2-7 and V is TRBV28, with D maybe TRBD2 (7 bases). Trimming shortened V by 7 bases and J by 9 bases, and 19 bases separated the two germline ends. Germline values: CDR1 MDHEN, CDR2 SYDVKM. This CDR3 spans 13 amino acids. DNA of the CDR3: TGTGCCAGCACCATAGGGGGGGCACAAGGGCAGTACTTC. Protein: CASTIGGAQGQYF.

The chain recombines TRBV6-5 with TRBJ2-1, with 8 bases identical to TRBD2. There are 16 residues in the CDR3. The germline CDR1 and CDR2 sequences are MNHEY and SVGAGI. J was trimmed by 2 bases and V by 4 bases; bases with no gene match: 7. The CDR3 is CASSSWTSRPYNEQFF. The CDR3 DNA sequence: TGTGCCAGCAGTTCCTGGACTAGCCGACCCTACAATGAGCAGTTCTTC.

The J gene is TRBJ2-7, the V gene TRBV25-1; weak D call: TRBD1 (6 bases). With 2 bases removed from V and 2 bases from J, the gap between germline ends came to 7 bases. The germline gives CDR1 MGHDK, CDR2 SYGVNS. The CDR3 consists of 13 residues. DNA of the CDR3: TGTGCCAGCAGTGAAGGACAGACCTACGAGCAGTACTTC. It is translated as CASSEGQTYEQYF.

The V and J genes are TRBV11-2 and TRBJ1-1; perhaps TRBD1 as D (5 bases). Germline values: CDR1 SGHAT, CDR2 FQNNGV. The CDR3 has 14 amino acids. V lost 5 bases and J lost 1, with 11 bases in between. CDR3 sequence: CASSPAGTNTEAFF. In nucleotides, the CDR3 is TGTGCCAGCAGCCCCGCGGGGACGAACACTGAAGCTTTCTTT. The full variable domain, with the rest looked up from reference TRBV11-2 and TRBJ1-1, is EAGVAQSPRYKIIEKRQSVAFWCNPISGHATLYWYQQILGQGPKLLIQFQNNGVVDDSQLPKDRFSAERLKGVDSTLKIQPAKLEDSAVYLCASSPAGTNTEAFFGQGTRLTVV.

V usage is TRBV4-2 and J usage is TRBJ2-1; 8 bases agree with TRBD2. The CDR3 spans 16 residues. CDR1 and CDR2 (germline): LGHNA, YNFKEQ. The V gene end was trimmed by 4 bases and the J gene end by 7 bases; junction bases not matched to a gene: 12. Here the CDR3 DNA reads TGTGCCAGCAGCCCTGTAAGAAGCGGGAGTGGTAATGAGCAGTTCTTC. Translated: CASSPVRSGSGNEQFF.